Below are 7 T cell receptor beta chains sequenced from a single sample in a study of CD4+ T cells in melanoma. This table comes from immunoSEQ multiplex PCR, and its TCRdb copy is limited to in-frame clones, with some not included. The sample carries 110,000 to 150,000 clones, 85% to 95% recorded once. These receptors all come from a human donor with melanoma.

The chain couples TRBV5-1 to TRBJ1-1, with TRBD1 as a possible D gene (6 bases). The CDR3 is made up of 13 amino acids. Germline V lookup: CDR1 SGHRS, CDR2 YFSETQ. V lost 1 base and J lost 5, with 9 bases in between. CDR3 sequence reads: CASSLTGRTEAFF. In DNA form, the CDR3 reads TGCGCCAGCAGCTTGACAGGGAGAACTGAAGCTTTCTTT.

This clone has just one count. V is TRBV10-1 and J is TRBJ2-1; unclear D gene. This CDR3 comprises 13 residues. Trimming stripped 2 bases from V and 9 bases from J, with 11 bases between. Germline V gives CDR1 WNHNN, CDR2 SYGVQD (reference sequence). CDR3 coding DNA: TGCGCCAGCAGTGAGCAGTCCGCCGGTGAGCAGTTCTTC. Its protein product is CASSEQSAGEQFF.

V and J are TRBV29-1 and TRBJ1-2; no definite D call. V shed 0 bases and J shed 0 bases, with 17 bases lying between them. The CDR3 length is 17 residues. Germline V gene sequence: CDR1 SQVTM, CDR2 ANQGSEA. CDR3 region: CSVEDWSDERANYGYTF. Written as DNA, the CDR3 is TGCAGCGTTGAAGATTGGTCGGACGAACGAGCTAACTATGGCTACACCTTC.

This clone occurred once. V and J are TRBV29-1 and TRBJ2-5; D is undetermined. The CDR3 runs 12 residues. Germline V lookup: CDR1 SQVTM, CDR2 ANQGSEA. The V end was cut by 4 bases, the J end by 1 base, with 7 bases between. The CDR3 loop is CSVAPSQETQYF. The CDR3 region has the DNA TGCAGCGTTGCTCCAAGCCAAGAGACCCAGTACTTC. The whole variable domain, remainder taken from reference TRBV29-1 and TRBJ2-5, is SAVISQKPSRDICQRGTSLTIQCQVDSQVTMMFWYRQQPGQSLTLIATANQGSEATYESGFVIDKFPISRPNLTFSTLTVSNMSPEDSSIYLCSVAPSQETQYFGPGTRLLVL.

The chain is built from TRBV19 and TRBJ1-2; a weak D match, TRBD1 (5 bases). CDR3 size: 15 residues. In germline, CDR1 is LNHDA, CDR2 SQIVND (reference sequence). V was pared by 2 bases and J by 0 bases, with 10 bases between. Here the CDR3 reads CASSISGDSNYGYTF. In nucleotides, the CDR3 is TGTGCCAGTAGTATATCCGGGGACTCTAACTATGGCTACACCTTC.

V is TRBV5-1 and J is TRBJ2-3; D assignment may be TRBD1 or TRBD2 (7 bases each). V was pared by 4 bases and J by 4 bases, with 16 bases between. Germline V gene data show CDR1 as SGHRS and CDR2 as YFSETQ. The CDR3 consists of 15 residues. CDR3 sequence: CASSQGGVGADTQYF. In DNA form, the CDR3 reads TGCGCCAGCAGCCAGGGGGGGGTCGGGGCAGATACGCAGTATTTT.

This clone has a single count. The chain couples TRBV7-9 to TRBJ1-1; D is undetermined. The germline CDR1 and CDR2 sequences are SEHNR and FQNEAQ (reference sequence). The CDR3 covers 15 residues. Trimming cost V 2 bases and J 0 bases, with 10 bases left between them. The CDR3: CASSLSGGLNTEAFF. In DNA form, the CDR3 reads TGTGCCAGCAGCTTAAGCGGCGGGTTGAACACTGAAGCTTTCTTT.